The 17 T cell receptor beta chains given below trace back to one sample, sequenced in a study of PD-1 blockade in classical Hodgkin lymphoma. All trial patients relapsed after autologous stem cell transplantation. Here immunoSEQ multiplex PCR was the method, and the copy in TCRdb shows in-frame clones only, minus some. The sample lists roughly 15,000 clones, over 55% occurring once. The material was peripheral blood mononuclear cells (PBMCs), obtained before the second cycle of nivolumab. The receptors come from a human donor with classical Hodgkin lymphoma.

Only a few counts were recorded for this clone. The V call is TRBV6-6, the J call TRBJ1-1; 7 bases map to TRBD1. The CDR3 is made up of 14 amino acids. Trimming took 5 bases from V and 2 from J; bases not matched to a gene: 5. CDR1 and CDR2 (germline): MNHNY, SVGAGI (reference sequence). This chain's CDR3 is CASSGDSLNTEAFF. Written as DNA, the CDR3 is TGTGCCAGCAGTGGGGACAGTCTAAACACTGAAGCTTTCTTT.

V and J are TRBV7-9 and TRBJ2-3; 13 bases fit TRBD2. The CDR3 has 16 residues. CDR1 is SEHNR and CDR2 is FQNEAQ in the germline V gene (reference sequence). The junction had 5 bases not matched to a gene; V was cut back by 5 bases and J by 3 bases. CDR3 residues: CASSILGLAGTDTQYF. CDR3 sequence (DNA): TGTGCCAGCAGCATACTGGGACTAGCGGGGACAGATACGCAGTATTTT.

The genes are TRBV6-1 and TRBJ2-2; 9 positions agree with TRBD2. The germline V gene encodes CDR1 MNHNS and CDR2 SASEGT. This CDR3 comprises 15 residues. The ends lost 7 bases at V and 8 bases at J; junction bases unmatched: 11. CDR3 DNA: TGTGCCAGCATAGCTCTTCTAGCGGGACCAGGGGAGCTGTTTTTT. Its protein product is CASIALLAGPGELFF.

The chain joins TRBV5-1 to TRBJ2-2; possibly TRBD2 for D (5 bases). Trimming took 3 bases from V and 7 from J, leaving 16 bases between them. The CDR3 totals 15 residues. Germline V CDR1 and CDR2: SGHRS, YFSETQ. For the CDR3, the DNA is TGCGCCAGCAGCTCGGATCGGAGGATGGTCGGGGAGCTGTTTTTT. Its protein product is CASSSDRRMVGELFF.

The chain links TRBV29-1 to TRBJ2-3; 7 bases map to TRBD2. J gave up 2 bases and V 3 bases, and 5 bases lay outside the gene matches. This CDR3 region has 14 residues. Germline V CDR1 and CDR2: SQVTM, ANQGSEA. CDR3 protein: CSVEAGDFTDTQYF. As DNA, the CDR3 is TGCAGCGTTGAGGCGGGGGATTTCACAGATACGCAGTATTTT.

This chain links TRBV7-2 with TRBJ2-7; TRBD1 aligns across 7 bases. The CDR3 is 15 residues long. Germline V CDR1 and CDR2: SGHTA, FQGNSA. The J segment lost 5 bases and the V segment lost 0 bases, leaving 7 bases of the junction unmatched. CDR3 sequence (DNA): TGTGCCAGCAGCTTAGCGGGGACAGCGAGCCACGAGCAGTACTTC. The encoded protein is CASSLAGTASHEQYF.

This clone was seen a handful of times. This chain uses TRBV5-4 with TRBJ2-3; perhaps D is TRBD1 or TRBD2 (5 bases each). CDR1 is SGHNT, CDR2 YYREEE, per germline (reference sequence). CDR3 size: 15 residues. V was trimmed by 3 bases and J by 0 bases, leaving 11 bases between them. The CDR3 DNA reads TGTGCCAGCAGCTGGGACGGACGGAGCACAGATACGCAGTATTTT. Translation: CASSWDGRSTDTQYF.

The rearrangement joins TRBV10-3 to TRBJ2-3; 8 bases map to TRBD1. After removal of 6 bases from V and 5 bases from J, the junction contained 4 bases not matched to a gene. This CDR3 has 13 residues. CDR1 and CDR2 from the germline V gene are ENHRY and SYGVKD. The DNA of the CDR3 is TGTGCCATCAGCCCGACAGGGGAAGATACGCAGTATTTT. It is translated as CAISPTGEDTQYF.

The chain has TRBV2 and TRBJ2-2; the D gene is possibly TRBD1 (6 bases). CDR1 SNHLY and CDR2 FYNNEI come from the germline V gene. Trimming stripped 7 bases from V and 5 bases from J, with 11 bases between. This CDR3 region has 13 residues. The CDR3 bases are TGTGCCAGCAACTGGGACAATACCGGGGAGCTGTTTTTT. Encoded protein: CASNWDNTGELFF.

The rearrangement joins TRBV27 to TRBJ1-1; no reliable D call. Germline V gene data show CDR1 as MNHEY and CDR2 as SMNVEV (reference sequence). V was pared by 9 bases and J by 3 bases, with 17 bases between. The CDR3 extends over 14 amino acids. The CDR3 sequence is CASRLGPRYTEAFF. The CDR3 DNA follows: TGTGCCAGTCGATTAGGTCCCCGGTACACTGAAGCTTTCTTT.

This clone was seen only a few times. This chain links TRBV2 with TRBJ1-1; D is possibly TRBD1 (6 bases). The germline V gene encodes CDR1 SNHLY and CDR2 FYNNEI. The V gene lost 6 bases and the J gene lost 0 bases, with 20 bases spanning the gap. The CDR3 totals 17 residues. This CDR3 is CASSGNYREGMNTEAFF. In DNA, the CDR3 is TGTGCCAGCAGCGGGAATTACAGGGAAGGGATGAACACTGAAGCTTTCTTT.

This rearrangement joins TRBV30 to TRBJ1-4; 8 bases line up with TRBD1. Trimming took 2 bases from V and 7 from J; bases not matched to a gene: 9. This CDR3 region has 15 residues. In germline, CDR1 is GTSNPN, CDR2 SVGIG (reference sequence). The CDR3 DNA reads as TGTGCCTGGAGTCAGCTTCAGGGGGCTGGTGAAAAACTGTTTTTT. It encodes CAWSQLQGAGEKLFF.

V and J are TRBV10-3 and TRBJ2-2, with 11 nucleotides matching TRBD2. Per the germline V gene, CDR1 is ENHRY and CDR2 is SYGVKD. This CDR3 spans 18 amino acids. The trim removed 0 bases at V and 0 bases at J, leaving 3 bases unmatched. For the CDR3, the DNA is TGTGCCATCAGTGAGTCGGGGACTAGCGGAGCGAACACCGGGGAGCTGTTTTTT. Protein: CAISESGTSGANTGELFF.

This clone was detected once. CDR3 loop: CASRIGYTGELFF. Written as DNA, the CDR3 is TGTGCCAGCCGTATAGGCTACACCGGGGAGCTGTTTTTT. The rearrangement links TRBV2 to TRBJ2-2; the D is unclear. The V end lost 8 bases, the J end lost 3 bases, and 10 bases lay between the germline ends. The CDR3 is made up of 13 amino acids. Germline-derived CDR1 and CDR2 are SNHLY and FYNNEI.

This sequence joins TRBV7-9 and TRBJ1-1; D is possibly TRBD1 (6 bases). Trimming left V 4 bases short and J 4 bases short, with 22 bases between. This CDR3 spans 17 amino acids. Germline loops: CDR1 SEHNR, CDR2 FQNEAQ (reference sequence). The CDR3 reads CASSSTSAQGLATEAFF. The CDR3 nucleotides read TGTGCCAGCAGCTCCACCTCTGCTCAGGGGCTGGCCACTGAAGCTTTCTTT.

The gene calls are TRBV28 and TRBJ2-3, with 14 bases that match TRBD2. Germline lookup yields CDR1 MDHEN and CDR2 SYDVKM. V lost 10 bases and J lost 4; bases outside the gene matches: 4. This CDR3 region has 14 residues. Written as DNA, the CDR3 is TGTGCCACCGGACTAGCGGGAGGCTCAGATACGCAGTATTTT. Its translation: CATGLAGGSDTQYF. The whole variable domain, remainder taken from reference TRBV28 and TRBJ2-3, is DVKVTQSSRYLVKRTGEKVFLECVQDMDHENMFWYRQDPGLGLRLIYFSYDVKMKEKGDIPEGYSVSREKKERFSLILESASTNQTSMYLCATGLAGGSDTQYFGPGTRLTVL.

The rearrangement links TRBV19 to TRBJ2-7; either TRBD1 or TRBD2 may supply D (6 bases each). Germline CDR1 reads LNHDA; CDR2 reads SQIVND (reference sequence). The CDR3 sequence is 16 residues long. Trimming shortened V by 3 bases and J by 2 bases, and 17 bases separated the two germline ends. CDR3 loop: CASSIGRWTDPYEQYF. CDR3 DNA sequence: TGTGCCAGTAGTATTGGGAGGTGGACAGACCCCTACGAGCAGTACTTC.